One sample yielded the 20 T cell receptor beta chains listed below, sequenced in a study of blood T cell repertoires in COVID-19. Repertoires were generated with immunoSEQ multiplex PCR, while TCRdb's copy carries only in-frame clones and drops some. Among about 170,000 clones listed, roughly 85% were seen once. Sequencing input: peripheral blood. The receptors were gathered from a human donor with acute or convalescent COVID-19. The donor label of this sample is uncertain.

The sample holds one count of this clone. Other DNA sequences in this sample translate to the same CDR3. The chain recombines TRBV5-1 with TRBJ2-7; D is possibly TRBD2 (5 bases). Germline CDR1 is SGHRS and CDR2 is YFSETQ. The V end lost 4 bases, the J end lost 0 bases, and 8 bases lay between the germline ends. This CDR3 spans 13 amino acids. CDR3 region: CASSLDFSYEQYF. DNA of the CDR3: TGCGCCAGCAGCCTGGACTTCTCCTACGAGCAGTACTTC.

This rearrangement joins TRBV5-1 to TRBJ2-3; D call uncertain. This CDR3 has 14 amino acids. The V gene lost 1 base and the J gene lost 0 bases, with 6 bases spanning the gap. Germline assignment: CDR1 SGHRS and CDR2 YFSETQ. The chain's CDR3 is CASSLLDSTDTQYF. For the CDR3, the DNA is TGCGCCAGCAGCTTGCTAGATAGCACAGATACGCAGTATTTT.

The chain carries TRBV3-1 (or the pseudogene TRBV3-2) and TRBJ1-1; D gene ambiguous. The germline CDR1 and CDR2 sequences are LGHDT and YNNKEL (reference sequence). The CDR3 loop spans 12 amino acids. V shed 0 bases and J shed 5 bases, with 4 bases lying between them. The CDR3: CASSQDRTEAFF. In nucleotides, the CDR3 is TGTGCCAGCAGCCAAGACAGGACTGAAGCTTTCTTT.

The rearrangement joins TRBV20-1 to TRBJ2-7, with 7 bases that match TRBD2. In germline, CDR1 is DFQATT, CDR2 SNEGSKA (reference sequence). This CDR3 has 11 amino acids. This chain's CDR3 is CSLRGAGEQYF. CDR3 bases: TGCTCACTGCGGGGAGCGGGGGAGCAGTACTTC.

J is TRBJ2-1 and V is TRBV12-3 or TRBV12-4; 9 bases align to TRBD1. Trimming took 6 bases from V and 16 from J; bases not matched to a gene: 7. The CDR3 covers 11 residues. The CDR3 spells CASSLGTGCFF. Here the CDR3 DNA reads TGTGCCAGCAGCCTCGGGACAGGGTGTTTCTTC.

The rearrangement joins TRBV19 to TRBJ2-3; the D gene is possibly TRBD1 (6 bases). Per germline, CDR1 LNHDA and CDR2 SQIVND (reference sequence). Trimming shortened V by 3 bases and J by 6 bases, and 19 bases separated the two germline ends. The CDR3 sequence is 16 residues long. The CDR3 DNA follows: TGTGCCAGTAGTATGAAGGGACAAAAAAGGAGCGATACGCAGTATTTT. Translation gives CASSMKGQKRSDTQYF.

This chain uses TRBV18 with TRBJ1-1; 8 bases match TRBD1. After removal of 6 bases from V and 8 bases from J, the junction contained 8 bases not matched to a gene. There are 13 residues in the CDR3. Germline V CDR1 and CDR2: KGHSH, LQKENI. CDR3 loop: CASSPDRALEAFF. In DNA, the CDR3 is TGTGCCAGCTCCCCGGACAGGGCCTTAGAAGCTTTCTTT.

The chain employs TRBV3-1 (or the pseudogene TRBV3-2) and TRBJ1-1; 7 bases align to TRBD1. J lost 1 base, V lost 3 bases, and 5 bases had no gene match. This CDR3 has 15 residues. The germline V gene encodes CDR1 LGHDT and CDR2 YNNKEL (reference sequence). CDR3: CASSHQTGTNTEAFF. CDR3 sequence (DNA): TGTGCCAGCAGCCATCAGACAGGGACGAACACTGAAGCTTTCTTT.

The rearrangement joins TRBV27 to TRBJ1-2; 8 positions match TRBD1. V shed 1 base, J shed 7 bases, and the junction held 8 bases outside the gene matches. Germline loops: CDR1 MNHEY, CDR2 SMNVEV (reference sequence). The CDR3 consists of 15 residues. CDR3 protein: CASSLFGRGHLGYTF. CDR3 coding DNA: TGTGCCAGCAGTTTATTCGGCAGGGGGCATCTTGGCTACACCTTC.

The genes are TRBV9 and TRBJ1-2; 7 positions agree with TRBD1. The germline V gene has CDR1 SGDLS and CDR2 YYNGEE. This CDR3 has 16 residues. V lost 0 bases, J lost 0 bases, and 5 bases stayed unmatched. CDR3 sequence reads: CASSVEGATTNYGYTF. CDR3 DNA sequence: TGTGCCAGCAGCGTAGAGGGGGCTACCACTAACTATGGCTACACCTTC.

The chain is built from TRBV4-2 and TRBJ2-1; 7 bases are a match to TRBD1. V shed 4 bases, J shed 5 bases, and the junction held 5 bases outside the gene matches. This CDR3 is built from 14 residues. Germline-derived CDR1 and CDR2 are LGHNA and YNFKEQ. CDR3 DNA: TGTGCCAGCAGCCCGACAGGGTTGAACAATGAGCAGTTCTTC. Translating gives CASSPTGLNNEQFF.

The chain recombines TRBV19 with TRBJ2-2; a weak D match, TRBD1 (6 bases). Germline lookup yields CDR1 LNHDA and CDR2 SQIVND (reference sequence). V was trimmed by 9 bases and J by 1 base, leaving 18 bases between them. This CDR3 comprises 16 residues. CDR3 in amino acids: CASRPQSTGNTGELFF. Written as DNA, the CDR3 is TGTGCCAGCCGACCCCAGTCGACAGGGAACACCGGGGAGCTGTTTTTT.

This clone was recorded a few times. The chain has TRBV3-1 (or the pseudogene TRBV3-2) and TRBJ2-6, with D perhaps matching TRBD2 (6 bases). With 3 bases removed from V and 0 bases from J, the gap between germline ends came to 18 bases. Germline V gene sequence: CDR1 LGHDT, CDR2 YNNKEL (reference sequence). The CDR3 extends over 19 amino acids. For the CDR3, the DNA is TGTGCCAGCAGCCATCCCGGCGGGGCCTCTAACTCTGGGGCCAACGTCCTGACTTTC. This codes for CASSHPGGASNSGANVLTF.

V gene TRBV6-4 combines with J gene TRBJ2-1, with a tentative D call TRBD1 (6 bases). Germline lookup yields CDR1 MRHNA and CDR2 SNTAGT. Trimming cost V 6 bases and J 2 bases, with 14 bases left between them. CDR3 size: 15 residues. Written as DNA, the CDR3 is TGTGCCAGCAGCAACCAACAGGGAACCTACAATGAGCAGTTCTTC. It yields the protein CASSNQQGTYNEQFF.

CDR3 in amino acids: CASSPRQGERNTEAFF. CDR3 bases: TGTGCCAGCAGCCCACGACAGGGTGAAAGGAACACTGAAGCTTTCTTT. This rearrangement joins TRBV7-9 to TRBJ1-1, with 7 bases lining up with TRBD1. CDR1 and CDR2 (germline): SEHNR, FQNEAQ (reference sequence). J lost 1 base, V lost 5 bases, and 10 bases had no gene match. This CDR3 has 16 amino acids.

This chain joins TRBV6-5 and TRBJ2-1; 9 nucleotides match TRBD2. V lost 5 bases and J lost 4; bases outside the gene matches: 3. The CDR3 length is 14 residues. Germline values: CDR1 MNHEY, CDR2 SVGAGI. The CDR3 loop reads CASSRTSAYNEQFF. For the CDR3, the DNA is TGTGCCAGCAGTCGGACTAGCGCGTACAATGAGCAGTTCTTC.

This sequence joins TRBV5-8 and TRBJ1-5; maybe TRBD1 (6 bases). The CDR3 length is 19 residues. Germline V gives CDR1 SGHTS, CDR2 YDEGEE. V lost 0 bases and J lost 0, with 19 bases in between. The CDR3 here is CASSLGPGVPGYSNQPQHF. The CDR3, as DNA: TGTGCCAGCAGCTTGGGTCCAGGGGTTCCCGGTTATAGCAATCAGCCCCAGCATTTT.

This clone came up once. The chain links TRBV5-4 to TRBJ1-6; 7 bases are a match to TRBD1. CDR3 length: 14 residues. The germline V gene has CDR1 SGHNT and CDR2 YYREEE (reference sequence). The J segment lost 13 bases and the V segment lost 4 bases, leaving 11 bases of the junction unmatched. The CDR3 is CASSPEGGRNPLHF. The DNA of the CDR3 is TGTGCCAGCAGCCCGGAAGGGGGCCGGAATCCCCTCCACTTT.

This rearrangement joins TRBV27 to TRBJ2-1; 12 bases agree with TRBD2. Germline V gene sequence: CDR1 MNHEY, CDR2 SMNVEV (reference sequence). The CDR3 spans 15 residues. V trimming: 10 bases; J trimming: 8 bases; junction bases outside the gene matches: 12. CDR3 in DNA: TGTGCCACAATGGGACTAGCGGGTGCCCCCTATGAGCAGTTCTTC. It translates to CATMGLAGAPYEQFF.

V and J are TRBV6-6 and TRBJ1-5; D is possibly TRBD1 (5 bases). The CDR3 totals 16 residues. With 4 bases removed from V and 2 bases from J, the gap between germline ends came to 15 bases. Germline V lookup: CDR1 MNHNY, CDR2 SVGAGI (reference sequence). CDR3 nucleotides: TGTGCCAGCAGTTCGGGGGGGGATATGCGCAATCAGCCCCAGCATTTT. This codes for CASSSGGDMRNQPQHF.